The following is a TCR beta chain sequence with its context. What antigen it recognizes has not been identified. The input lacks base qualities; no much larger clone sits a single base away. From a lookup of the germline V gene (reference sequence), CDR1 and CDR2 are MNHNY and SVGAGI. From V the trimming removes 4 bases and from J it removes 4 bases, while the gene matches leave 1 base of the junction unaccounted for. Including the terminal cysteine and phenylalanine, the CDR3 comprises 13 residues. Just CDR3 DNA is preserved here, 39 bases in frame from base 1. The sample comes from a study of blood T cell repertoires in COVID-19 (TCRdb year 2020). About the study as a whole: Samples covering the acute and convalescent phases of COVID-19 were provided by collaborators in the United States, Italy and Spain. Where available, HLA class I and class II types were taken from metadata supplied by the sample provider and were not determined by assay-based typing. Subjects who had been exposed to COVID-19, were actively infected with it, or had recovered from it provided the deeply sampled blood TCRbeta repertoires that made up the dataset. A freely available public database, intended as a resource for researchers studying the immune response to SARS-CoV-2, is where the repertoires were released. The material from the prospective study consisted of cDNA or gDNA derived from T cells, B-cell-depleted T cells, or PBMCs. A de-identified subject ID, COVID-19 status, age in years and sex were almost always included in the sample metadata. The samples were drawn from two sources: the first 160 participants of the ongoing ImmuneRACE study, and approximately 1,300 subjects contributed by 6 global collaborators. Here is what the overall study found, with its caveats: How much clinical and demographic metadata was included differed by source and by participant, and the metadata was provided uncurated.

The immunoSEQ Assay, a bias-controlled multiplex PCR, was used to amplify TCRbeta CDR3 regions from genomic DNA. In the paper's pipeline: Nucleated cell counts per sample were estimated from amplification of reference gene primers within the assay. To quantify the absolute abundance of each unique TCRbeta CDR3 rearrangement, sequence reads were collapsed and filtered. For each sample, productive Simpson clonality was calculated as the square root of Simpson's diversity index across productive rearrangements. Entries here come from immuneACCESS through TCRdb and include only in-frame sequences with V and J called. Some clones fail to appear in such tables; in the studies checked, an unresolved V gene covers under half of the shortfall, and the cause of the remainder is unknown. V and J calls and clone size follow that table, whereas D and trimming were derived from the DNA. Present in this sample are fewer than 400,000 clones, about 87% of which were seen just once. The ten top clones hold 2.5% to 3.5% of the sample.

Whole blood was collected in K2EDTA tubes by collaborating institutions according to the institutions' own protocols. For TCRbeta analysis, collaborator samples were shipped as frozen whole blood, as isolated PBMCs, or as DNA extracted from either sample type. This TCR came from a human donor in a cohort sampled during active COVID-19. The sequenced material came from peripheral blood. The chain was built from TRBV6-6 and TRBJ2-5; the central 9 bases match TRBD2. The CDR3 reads CASSLTSGETQYF. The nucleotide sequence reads TGTGCCAGCAGTTTGACTAGCGGAGAGACCCAGTACTTC.